These 23 T cell receptor beta chains were sequenced from one sample in a study of blood T cells in healthy people across ages. Primers used in a second PCR of about 6 to 12 cycles were a sample-barcoded 5' primer and a J-beta primer mix. Each CDR3 protein gets one entry after TCRdb re-called the 5' RACE reads with MiXCR. The repertoire holds about 1,000,000 distinct CDR3 sequences, with 40% to 50% as singletons. Source material: blood. Every receptor here comes from a woman aged 60 to 75 in good health.

The chain couples TRBV27 to TRBJ2-3; the match to TRBD2 covers 7 bases. Germline V gene lookup returns CDR1 MNHEY and CDR2 SMNVEV (reference sequence). CDR3 length: 17 residues. V shed 5 bases, J shed 4 bases, and the junction held 15 bases outside the gene matches. CDR3 amino acids: CASSPQSAGGSPDTQYF. CDR3 sequence (DNA): TGTGCCAGCAGTCCCCAATCGGCTGGCGGGAGCCCAGATACGCAGTATTTT.

The chain has TRBV27 and TRBJ2-1; 13 bases are a match to TRBD2. Looked up from germline, CDR1 is MNHEY and CDR2 is SMNVEV (reference sequence). After removal of 4 bases from V and 8 bases from J, the junction contained 8 bases not matched to a gene. The CDR3 runs to 16 residues. CDR3 sequence (DNA): TGTGCCAGCAGTTCGGGACTAGCGGGGCCCAGGGATGAGCAGTTCTTC. Encoded protein: CASSSGLAGPRDEQFF.

The rearrangement uses TRBV6-7 and TRBJ2-1, with 9 bases lining up with TRBD2. TRBV6-7 is identified as an open reading frame with a role that is uncertain. CDR3 length equals 12 residues. Germline trimming cut 11 bases from V and 7 bases from J; bases unmatched to any gene: 6. In nucleotides, the CDR3 is TGTGCCGGGGTAGCGGGAGATAATGAGCAGTTCTTC. It encodes CAGVAGDNEQFF.

The J gene is TRBJ2-5, the V gene TRBV27, with D unresolved. V was clipped by 3 bases and J by 5 bases, with 19 bases between them. CDR3 length: 16 residues. The germline CDR1 and CDR2 sequences are MNHEY and SMNVEV (reference sequence). The CDR3 bases are TGTGCCAGCAGTTTCTCCCCTGGACCCCAGAAGGAGACCCAGTACTTC. Amino acids: CASSFSPGPQKETQYF.

CDR3 nucleotide sequence: TGCAGTGCCTTATTGTCGGGGACAGGGGGCCGCAATGAGCAGTTCTTC. The encoded protein is CSALLSGTGGRNEQFF. The J gene is TRBJ2-1, the V gene TRBV20-1, with 12 positions matching TRBD1. The CDR3 loop spans 16 amino acids. Germline CDR1 DFQATT, CDR2 SNEGSKA (reference sequence). The trim removed 6 bases at V and 6 bases at J, leaving 12 bases unmatched.

The rearrangement links TRBV7-9 to TRBJ1-1; the match to TRBD1 covers 7 bases. Per the germline V gene, CDR1 is SEHNR and CDR2 is FQNEAQ (reference sequence). The CDR3 loop spans 13 amino acids. Trimming at V came to 7 bases and at J to 6 bases, leaving 8 bases not matched to a gene. The CDR3 nucleotides read TGTGCCAGCACCCGCGACAGGGACCCTGAAGCTTTCTTT. Protein sequence: CASTRDRDPEAFF.

This chain connects TRBV15 to TRBJ2-1, with D uncertain. This CDR3 has 13 amino acids. The V end lost 5 bases, the J end lost 6 bases, and 11 bases lay between the germline ends. The germline V gene has CDR1 LNHNV and CDR2 YYDKDF (reference sequence). Here the CDR3 reads CATSGNWRNEQFF. The DNA of the CDR3 is TGTGCCACCAGCGGCAACTGGCGCAATGAGCAGTTCTTC.

The J gene is TRBJ2-5, the V gene TRBV15; D is possibly TRBD2 (5 bases). CDR3 length: 14 residues. V dropped 1 base and J dropped 5 bases, with 11 bases sitting between them. Germline CDR1 is LNHNV and CDR2 is YYDKDF (reference sequence). The CDR3 spells CATSRVSPGETQYF. CDR3 nucleotide sequence: TGTGCCACCAGCAGAGTGTCCCCGGGGGAGACCCAGTACTTC.

J is TRBJ1-4 and V is TRBV12-3 or TRBV12-4; D is perhaps TRBD1 (5 bases). Trimming removed 6 bases at V and 5 bases at J, with 10 bases between. CDR3 length equals 13 residues. CDR3 amino acids: CASRQEGNEKLFF. For the CDR3, the DNA is TGTGCCAGCAGACAGGAGGGGAATGAAAAACTGTTTTTT.

This clonotype was observed a handful of times. This sequence joins TRBV20-1 and TRBJ2-1, with 12 bases that match TRBD1. The trim removed 1 base at V and 9 bases at J, leaving 4 bases unmatched. This CDR3 comprises 14 residues. Germline assignment: CDR1 DFQATT and CDR2 SNEGSKA (reference sequence). The CDR3 is CSARAGTGGTEQFF. DNA for the CDR3: TGCAGTGCTAGAGCCGGGACAGGGGGCACTGAGCAGTTCTTC.

The chain links TRBV7-2 to TRBJ2-7; 11 bases are a match to TRBD1. The CDR3 is 15 amino acids. With 4 bases clipped from V and 1 base from J, the junction kept 3 bases outside the gene matches. The germline V gene has CDR1 SGHTA and CDR2 FQGNSA. The DNA for the CDR3 is TGTGCCAGCAGCTACGGGACAGGGGGTTCCTACGAGCAGTACTTC. This codes for CASSYGTGGSYEQYF.

This clonotype turned up a few times. This may be a read error, as it is one base from a much larger clone. The chain is built from TRBV7-2 and TRBJ2-1; D call uncertain. The CDR3 contains 14 residues. The germline CDR1 and CDR2 sequences are SGHTA and FQGNSA. Trimming removed 5 bases from V and 0 bases from J, with 8 bases in between. The CDR3 nucleotides are TGTGCCAGCAGCGTAGAATACTCCTACAATGAGCAGTTCTTC. It encodes CASSVEYSYNEQFF.

The J gene is TRBJ2-4, the V gene TRBV2, with unresolved D. With the DNA end fitting TRBJ2-7 better, the J assignment may be wrong. Germline V lookup: CDR1 SNHLY, CDR2 FYNNEI. The CDR3 loop spans 15 amino acids. CDR3: CASSEEDGQVDEQYF. The DNA for the CDR3 is TGTGCCAGCAGTGAAGAGGATGGTCAGGTCGACGAGCAGTACTTC.

This clonotype was seen more than once but under ten times. This sequence joins TRBV11-2 and TRBJ1-2; 7 bases are a match to TRBD1. The CDR3 has 15 residues. J was trimmed by 4 bases and V by 0 bases; bases with no gene match: 5. Germline assignment: CDR1 SGHAT and CDR2 FQNNGV. The CDR3 DNA reads TGTGCCAGCAGCTTAGAGGGGACAGCACCCTATGGCTACACCTTC. Translated, it gives CASSLEGTAPYGYTF.

This chain connects TRBV11-2 to TRBJ1-1; TRBD1 aligns across 7 bases. Germline CDR1 and CDR2: SGHAT and FQNNGV. V was clipped by 0 bases and J by 11 bases; unmatched bases: 6. This CDR3 is built from 13 residues. CDR3 DNA: TGTGCCAGCAGCTTAGACCAGGGGGTAGGCGCTTTCTTT. It is translated as CASSLDQGVGAFF.

This clonotype was seen repeatedly, ten times or more. The chain uses TRBV20-1 and TRBJ2-5; 9 bases map to TRBD2. V was clipped by 4 bases and J by 4 bases; unmatched bases: 10. This CDR3 has 15 residues. Germline-derived CDR1 and CDR2 are DFQATT and SNEGSKA (reference sequence). The CDR3, as DNA: TGCAGTGCTAAGATCTTAGCGGGAGCACGAGAGACCCAGTACTTC. Amino acid sequence: CSAKILAGARETQYF.

This chain links TRBV5-1 with TRBJ2-3, with D possibly being TRBD1 or TRBD2 (5 bases each). Deletions cut 6 bases from V and 5 bases from J, with 19 bases between. The CDR3 extends over 15 amino acids. The germline V gene has CDR1 SGHRS and CDR2 YFSETQ. The CDR3 spells CASNDGTDWRDTQYF. CDR3 DNA: TGCGCCAGCAATGACGGGACGGATTGGCGAGATACGCAGTATTTT. Combining the CDR3 with reference TRBV5-1 and TRBJ2-3 gives the whole variable domain KAGVTQTPRYLIKTRGQQVTLSCSPISGHRSVSWYQQTPGQGLQFLFEYFSETQRNKGNFPGRFSGRQFSNSRSEMNVSTLELGDSALYLCASNDGTDWRDTQYFGPGTRLTVL.

The chain carries TRBV24-1 and TRBJ2-5; 7 bases fit TRBD1. V gave up 0 bases and J gave up 11 bases; unmatched junction bases: 11. The CDR3 has 15 residues. Germline V CDR1 and CDR2: KGHDR, SFDVKD. The CDR3 region is CATSDLRDSLNEQYF. The CDR3 nucleotides read TGTGCCACCAGTGATTTGAGGGACAGCCTCAATGAGCAGTACTTC.

This clonotype was seen once. Being one base from a much bigger clone, this may be a read error. The chain joins TRBV12-3 or TRBV12-4 to TRBJ2-3; possibly TRBD1 or TRBD2 for D (5 bases each). The length of the CDR3 is 15 residues. In nucleotides, the CDR3 is TGTGCCAGCAGTTTGGGTGAGCGGCCCACAGGTACGCAGTATTTT. It specifies CASSLGERPTGTQYF.

The chain has TRBV15 and TRBJ1-2; D unclear. CDR1 is LNHNV and CDR2 is YYDKDF in the germline V gene (reference sequence). The CDR3 contains 15 residues. Trimming removed 0 bases from V and 2 bases from J, with 10 bases in between. CDR3 sequence reads: CATSRDLKGNYGYTF. CDR3 bases: TGTGCCACCAGCAGAGATCTTAAAGGGAACTATGGCTACACCTTC.

The chain has TRBV11-2 and TRBJ2-7, with 9 bases fitting TRBD1. Germline V gene lookup returns CDR1 SGHAT and CDR2 FQNNGV. The CDR3 sequence is 18 residues long. V dropped 1 base and J dropped 0; count of bases not matched to a gene: 10. CDR3 in amino acids: CASSLVNSGTGFSYEQYF. CDR3 nucleotides: TGTGCCAGCAGCTTAGTTAATTCGGGGACAGGGTTCTCCTACGAGCAGTACTTC.

The chain is built from TRBV20-1 and TRBJ1-5; no firm D call. The V gene lost 1 base and the J gene lost 4 bases, with 11 bases spanning the gap. Germline CDR1 reads DFQATT; CDR2 reads SNEGSKA (reference sequence). The CDR3 covers 14 residues. The CDR3 DNA is TGCAGTGCTAGAGTATCCCAGCTAAATCAGCCCCAGCATTTT. This translates into CSARVSQLNQPQHF.

The chain carries TRBV14 and TRBJ2-5; D may be TRBD1 (5 bases). The CDR3 extends over 14 amino acids. Trimming removed 2 bases from V and 7 bases from J, with 14 bases in between. Looked up from germline, CDR1 is SGHDN and CDR2 is FVKESK. The CDR3 coding sequence is TGTGCCAGCAGCCAAAGGACAACCCGAGGGACCCAGTACTTC. It is translated as CASSQRTTRGTQYF.